This record looks at one T cell receptor beta chain sequence and its context. Primers for the PCR totalled 60 Vbeta and 13 Jbeta. Data came from immunoSEQ multiplex PCR; TCRdb stores just in-frame clones and leaves some out. The sample includes tens of thousands of clones, 65% to 70% seen only once; the top ten take approximately 2.1%. This record comes from a study of cytomegalovirus exposure and HLA in healthy donors. CDR1 and CDR2 (germline): SGHNT, YENEEA. This CDR3 spans 11 amino acids. Trimming pared 5 bases from V and 5 bases from J, leaving 6 bases between. This clonotype was sampled from a young woman in good health and CMV-seronegative. Sample: PBMCs. This chain links TRBV11-3 with TRBJ1-1; D uncertain. The CDR3, as DNA: TGTGCCAGCAGCCCGGGGACTGAAGCTTTCTTT. This codes for CASSPGTEAFF.